What follows are 27 T cell receptor beta chains derived from one specimen sequenced in a study of CD8 T cells in Susac syndrome (dated by TCRdb to the late 2010s). Library preparation was by the immunoSEQ multiplex PCR assay. RNA was extracted using the RNeasy kit, and about 0.5 to 1 microgram was reverse transcribed with random hexamers. Starting from the raw public reads, TCRdb applied fastp trimming at Q25, assembled clones with MiXCR and retained in-frame beta chains. Duplicate CDR3 protein sequences are folded into a single record with the most common DNA and genes. Within this sample are 160,000 or so distinct CDR3 sequences, with about 95% of them counted one time only. Of the sample, under 0.15% is held by the ten largest clones. Sequenced sample: CD8+ T cells from PBMCs. All receptors derive from a human donor with multiple sclerosis.

This chain joins TRBV12-3 or TRBV12-4 and TRBJ1-2; TRBD1 is a possible D gene (5 bases). Trimming removed 3 bases from V and 5 bases from J, with 10 bases in between. This CDR3 contains 13 residues. The CDR3 DNA is TGTGCCAGCAGTTTTGACAGTTATTATGGCTACACCTTC. It translates to CASSFDSYYGYTF.

This chain connects TRBV19 to TRBJ2-5, with unresolved D. Trimming shortened V by 4 bases and J by 5 bases, and 11 bases separated the two germline ends. The germline V gene has CDR1 LNHDA and CDR2 SQIVND (reference sequence). The CDR3 sequence is 13 residues long. CDR3 loop: CASSKVIRETQYF. CDR3 in DNA: TGTGCCAGTAGTAAGGTAATCCGGGAGACCCAGTACTTC.

The CDR3 loop reads CASSPNIGEVAYGYTF. The CDR3 region has the DNA TGTGCCAGCTCACCTAACATAGGGGAGGTTGCCTATGGCTACACCTTC. This rearrangement joins TRBV18 to TRBJ1-2; D is possibly TRBD1 (5 bases). This CDR3 spans 16 amino acids. Looked up from germline, CDR1 is KGHSH and CDR2 is LQKENI. V shed 3 bases and J shed 4 bases, with 18 bases lying between them.

This sequence joins TRBV12-3 or TRBV12-4 and TRBJ1-5, with unresolved D. CDR3 length: 11 amino acids. The ends were cut back, 1 base at V and 10 bases at J, with 5 bases in the middle. The CDR3 is CASSLEGPQHF. The CDR3 DNA follows: TGTGCCAGCAGTTTAGAAGGACCCCAGCATTTT.

This sequence joins TRBV12-3 or TRBV12-4 and TRBJ1-1; no reliable D call. The ends were cut back, 7 bases at V and 1 base at J, with 10 bases in the middle. The CDR3 length is 13 residues. The CDR3 DNA sequence: TGTGCCAGCACCCGCAACAGGAACACTGAAGCTTTCTTT. This gives the protein CASTRNRNTEAFF.

The chain uses TRBV9 and TRBJ1-1; the D is unclear. The CDR3 is 12 amino acids. The V gene's germline CDR1 is SGDLS and CDR2 YYNGEE. The V and J ends lost 3 bases and 11 bases respectively, with 14 bases between them. As DNA, the CDR3 is TGTGCCAGCAGCGACGGAATCAGGTCGGCTTTCTTT. Amino acid sequence: CASSDGIRSAFF.

The chain is built from TRBV29-1 and TRBJ2-1; maybe TRBD1 (7 bases). CDR1 is SQVTM, CDR2 ANQGSEA, per germline. V was clipped by 5 bases and J by 5 bases, with 16 bases between them. This CDR3 spans 14 amino acids. CDR3 in DNA: TGCAGCGTTCAAGGAGGGGGCTTCCACAATGAGCAGTTCTTC. Its protein product is CSVQGGGFHNEQFF.

This rearrangement joins TRBV9 to TRBJ1-1; the D gene is possibly TRBD1 (6 bases). V was pared by 4 bases and J by 0 bases, with 19 bases between. Looked up from germline, CDR1 is SGDLS and CDR2 is YYNGEE. This CDR3 comprises 17 residues. The CDR3 reads CASSSRVDSPMNTEAFF. The CDR3 bases are TGTGCCAGCAGCTCAAGGGTGGACAGTCCTATGAACACTGAAGCTTTCTTT.

In nucleotides, the CDR3 is TGTGCCAGCAGTTTATTGGGGTTGAGCGGGGGAGGCGAGCAGTTCTTC. Translation: CASSLLGLSGGGEQFF. The chain couples TRBV27 to TRBJ2-1; 8 bases line up with TRBD2. The CDR3 sequence is 16 residues long. Germline V lookup: CDR1 MNHEY, CDR2 SMNVEV (reference sequence). Trimming removed 1 base from V and 10 bases from J; junction bases left unmatched: 12.

The genes are TRBV20-1 and TRBJ2-5; 13 bases fit TRBD2. The germline gives CDR1 DFQATT, CDR2 SNEGSKA (reference sequence). This CDR3 has 16 amino acids. Trimming took 6 bases from V and 3 from J; bases not matched to a gene: 10. DNA of the CDR3: TGCAGTGCCCAGACTAGCGGGGGGCGCAACGAAGAGACCCAGTACTTC. This encodes CSAQTSGGRNEETQYF.

The chain couples TRBV20-1 to TRBJ2-1, with a tentative D call TRBD2 (6 bases). This CDR3 comprises 11 residues. Trimming removed 3 bases from V and 9 bases from J, with 9 bases in between. Germline lookup yields CDR1 DFQATT and CDR2 SNEGSKA (reference sequence). The CDR3 protein is CSASMGGEQFF. CDR3 nucleotide sequence: TGCAGTGCTAGTATGGGGGGTGAGCAGTTCTTC.

The chain carries TRBV29-1 and TRBJ1-1, with no clear D. The CDR3 is made up of 12 amino acids. V lost 3 bases, J lost 1 base, and 6 bases lay in between. The germline V gene encodes CDR1 SQVTM and CDR2 ANQGSEA. CDR3 bases: TGCAGCGTTGATCTCCCGAACACTGAAGCTTTCTTT. It codes for CSVDLPNTEAFF.

This clonotype showed up just once. The genes are TRBV6-5 and TRBJ2-1, with 7 bases that match TRBD2. Germline V CDR1 and CDR2: MNHEY, SVGAGI. V lost 5 bases, J lost 13 bases, and 5 bases stayed unmatched. This CDR3 spans 11 amino acids. The DNA of the CDR3 is TGTGCCAGCAGTGTCGGGGGGAGACAGTTCTTC. It encodes CASSVGGRQFF.

The V gene is TRBV29-1, the J gene TRBJ2-2; the D gene is possibly TRBD1 (5 bases). The germline V gene encodes CDR1 SQVTM and CDR2 ANQGSEA. The CDR3 has 13 amino acids. The V and J ends lost 4 bases and 2 bases respectively, with 8 bases between them. CDR3 coding DNA: TGCAGCGTTGGAAGGGGAAACACCGGGGAGCTGTTTTTT. It translates to CSVGRGNTGELFF.

This rearrangement joins TRBV5-8 to TRBJ2-3; 9 nucleotides agree with TRBD1. Germline lookup yields CDR1 SGHTS and CDR2 YDEGEE. There are 12 residues in the CDR3. Germline trimming cut 4 bases from V and 14 bases from J; bases unmatched to any gene: 8. The CDR3: CASSLRDREGYF. The CDR3 DNA reads TGTGCCAGCAGCCTACGGGACAGGGAGGGGTATTTT.

This sequence joins TRBV6-2 or TRBV6-3 and TRBJ1-5; D unresolved. The ends were cut back, 0 bases at V and 5 bases at J, with 11 bases in the middle. The V gene's germline CDR1 is MNHEY and CDR2 SVGEGT. This CDR3 is 15 amino acids long. The CDR3 coding sequence is TGTGCCAGCAGTTACTCGCTCCTCGACTATCAGCCCCAGCATTTT. It specifies CASSYSLLDYQPQHF.

V usage is TRBV29-1 and J usage is TRBJ2-3, with a possible D match to TRBD2 (6 bases). The CDR3 is 15 amino acids. Trimming removed 3 bases at V and 0 bases at J, with 13 bases between. The V gene's germline CDR1 is SQVTM and CDR2 ANQGSEA. The CDR3 protein is CSVDPGTSSTDTQYF. CDR3 in DNA: TGCAGCGTTGACCCCGGGACTTCTAGCACAGATACGCAGTATTTT.

The V gene is TRBV12-5, the J gene TRBJ1-1, with D perhaps matching TRBD1 (5 bases). The CDR3 sequence is 19 residues long. Germline V lookup: CDR1 LGHNT, CDR2 FRNRAP. The V gene lost 0 bases and the J gene lost 0 bases, with 20 bases spanning the gap. In nucleotides, the CDR3 is TGTGCTAGTGGTTTGGTATTTGGCTTCCCCACAGGAATGAACACTGAAGCTTTCTTT. Its translation: CASGLVFGFPTGMNTEAFF.

V is TRBV15 and J is TRBJ2-1, with TRBD2 identical over 10 bases. J was trimmed by 5 bases and V by 1 base; bases with no gene match: 8. From germline, CDR1 is LNHNV and CDR2 YYDKDF (reference sequence). This CDR3 is 17 amino acids long. CDR3 DNA: TGTGCCACCAGCAGAGTTGTAGCGGGGGGTATAGACAATGAGCAGTTCTTC. Amino acids: CATSRVVAGGIDNEQFF. The full variable domain, completed using reference TRBV15 and TRBJ2-1, is DAMVIQNPRYQVTQFGKPVTLSCSQTLNHNVMYWYQQKSSQAPKLLFHYYDKDFNNEADTPDNFQSRRPNTSFCFLDIRSPGLGDTAMYLCATSRVVAGGIDNEQFFGPGTRLTVL.

The gene calls are TRBV5-4 and TRBJ1-6; no firm D call. CDR3 length: 14 residues. The germline V and J ends were trimmed by 4 bases and 9 bases, with 14 bases remaining between them. From germline, CDR1 is SGHNT and CDR2 YYREEE (reference sequence). CDR3 sequence: CASSERERRSPLHF. The CDR3 nucleotides read TGTGCCAGCAGCGAGCGGGAAAGGCGTTCACCCCTCCACTTT.

In DNA, the CDR3 is TGTGCCAGCAGCCAATCCAGGAACCAAGAGACCCAGTACTTC. This sequence encodes CASSQSRNQETQYF. This chain uses TRBV3-1 with TRBJ2-5; D gene unclear. In germline, CDR1 is LGHDT, CDR2 YNNKEL (reference sequence). This CDR3 spans 14 amino acids. V lost 2 bases to trimming and J lost 0 bases, with 7 bases between them.

The chain uses TRBV27 and TRBJ1-1; 7 bases line up with TRBD1. J lost 0 bases, V lost 4 bases, and 5 bases had no gene match. This CDR3 has 15 residues. The germline V gene encodes CDR1 MNHEY and CDR2 SMNVEV (reference sequence). This chain's CDR3 is CASSSGGGLNTEAFF. Here the CDR3 DNA reads TGTGCCAGCAGTTCGGGAGGGGGCTTGAACACTGAAGCTTTCTTT.

The chain links TRBV7-9 to TRBJ2-1, with D maybe TRBD2 (7 bases). CDR1 is SEHNR, CDR2 FQNEAQ, per germline (reference sequence). V lost 5 bases to trimming and J lost 10 bases, with 12 bases between them. This CDR3 spans 12 amino acids. CDR3 region: CASSAGGGEQFF. CDR3 coding DNA: TGTGCCAGCAGCGCCGGCGGGGGCGAGCAGTTCTTC. The whole variable domain, filled in from reference TRBV7-9 and TRBJ2-1, reads DTGVSQNPRHKITKRGQNVTFRCDPISEHNRLYWYRQTLGQGPEFLTYFQNEAQLEKSRLLSDRFSAERPKGSFSTLEIQRTEQGDSAMYLCASSAGGGEQFFGPGTRLTVL.

The chain is built from TRBV29-1 and TRBJ1-6; D call uncertain. Deletions cut 4 bases from V and 2 bases from J, with 6 bases between. CDR1 is SQVTM, CDR2 ANQGSEA, per germline. The CDR3 sequence is 13 residues long. The CDR3 here is CSVAVTYNSPLHF. The CDR3 nucleotides are TGCAGCGTTGCAGTAACCTATAATTCACCCCTCCACTTT.

The V call is TRBV12-3 or TRBV12-4, the J call TRBJ2-3; D not resolved. V lost 3 bases and J lost 3, with 13 bases in between. This CDR3 has 15 amino acids. This chain's CDR3 is CASSFPTYGTDTQYF. Written as DNA, the CDR3 is TGTGCCAGCAGTTTTCCAACCTATGGGACAGATACGCAGTATTTT.

The chain recombines TRBV5-4 with TRBJ2-5; D remains ambiguous. The CDR3 is made up of 15 amino acids. V was cut by 4 bases and J by 5 bases, with 18 bases left in between. Looked up from germline, CDR1 is SGHNT and CDR2 is YYREEE (reference sequence). The CDR3 nucleotides read TGTGCCAGCAGCCTGTTGGTCCCTACGACGGAGACCCAGTACTTC. It encodes CASSLLVPTTETQYF.

The chain carries TRBV27 and TRBJ1-6; weak D call: TRBD1 (5 bases). With 6 bases removed from V and 7 bases from J, the gap between germline ends came to 16 bases. The germline V gene encodes CDR1 MNHEY and CDR2 SMNVEV (reference sequence). This CDR3 is built from 15 residues. The CDR3, as DNA: TGTGCCAGCAGACGGGTGAAGGGGATGAATTCACCCCTCCACTTT. Amino acid sequence: CASRRVKGMNSPLHF.